This T cell receptor beta chain emerged from a study of CD8 T cells in Susac syndrome. Regarding the study as a whole: The study recognized that the number of individuals in its TCR sequencing and HLA analysis was relatively small.

About this clonotype itself: Its target is unknown.

RNA was extracted with the RNeasy kit, and a quantity of about 0.45 to 1 ug was reverse transcribed using random hexamers. immunoSEQ multiplex PCR amplified TCR beta CDR3 across 54 Vbeta, 13 Jbeta. Using its own MiXCR run on the immunoSEQ multiplex PCR reads, TCRdb lists one record per CDR3 protein. Of approximately 220,000 distinct CDR3 sequences in the sample, approximately 95% are singletons; the top ten hold around 0.076%. The multiple sclerosis controls, all treatment-naive patients, had relapsing-remitting disease that was stable or active. TEMRA cells were FACS-enriched, unlike CD8+ and CD4+ T cells, which were negatively isolated. The CDR3 has 15 residues. CDR1 is SGDLS and CDR2 is YYNGEE in the germline V gene. Trimming removed 5 bases from V and 6 bases from J; junction bases left unmatched: 9.

The chain links TRBV9 to TRBJ2-1, with 9 bases lining up with TRBD1. The sequenced sample consisted of CD4+ T cells from PBMCs. This sequence originates from a human donor with multiple sclerosis. In DNA form, the CDR3 reads TGTGCCAGCAGTCGGGACAGGGTAGTTGGCAATGAGCAGTTCTTC. As protein: CASSRDRVVGNEQFF.